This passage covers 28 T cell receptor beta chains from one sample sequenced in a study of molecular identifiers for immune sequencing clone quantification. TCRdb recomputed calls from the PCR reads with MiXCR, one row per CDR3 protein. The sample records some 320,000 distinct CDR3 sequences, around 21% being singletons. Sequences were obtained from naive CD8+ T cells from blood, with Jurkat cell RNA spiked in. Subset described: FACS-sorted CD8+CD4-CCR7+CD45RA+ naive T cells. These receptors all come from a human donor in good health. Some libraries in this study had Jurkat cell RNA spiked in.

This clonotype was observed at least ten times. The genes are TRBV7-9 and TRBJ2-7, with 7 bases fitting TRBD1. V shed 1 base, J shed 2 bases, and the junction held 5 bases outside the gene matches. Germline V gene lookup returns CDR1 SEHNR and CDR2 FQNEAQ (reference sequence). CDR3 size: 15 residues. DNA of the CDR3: TGTGCCAGCAGCTTAGGAGGGGGCACCGCCTACGAGCAGTACTTC. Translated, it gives CASSLGGGTAYEQYF.

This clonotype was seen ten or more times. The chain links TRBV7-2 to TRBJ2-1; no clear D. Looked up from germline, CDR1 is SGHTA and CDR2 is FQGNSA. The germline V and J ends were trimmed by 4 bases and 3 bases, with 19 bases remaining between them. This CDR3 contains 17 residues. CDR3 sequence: CASSWGLKATSYNEQFF. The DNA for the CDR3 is TGTGCCAGCAGCTGGGGTCTAAAGGCTACCAGCTACAATGAGCAGTTCTTC.

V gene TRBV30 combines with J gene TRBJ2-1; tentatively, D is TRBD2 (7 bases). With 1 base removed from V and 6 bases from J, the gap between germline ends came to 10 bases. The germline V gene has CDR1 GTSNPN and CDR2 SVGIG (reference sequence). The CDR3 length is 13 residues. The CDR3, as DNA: TGTGCCTGGAGTGAAGGGGGGGGCAATGAGCAGTTCTTC. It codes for CAWSEGGGNEQFF.

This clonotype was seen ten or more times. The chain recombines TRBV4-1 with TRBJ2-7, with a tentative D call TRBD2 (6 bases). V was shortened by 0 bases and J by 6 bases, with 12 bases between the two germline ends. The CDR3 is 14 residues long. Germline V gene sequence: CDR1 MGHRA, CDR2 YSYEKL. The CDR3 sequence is CASSQEGGLTEQYF. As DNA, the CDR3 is TGCGCCAGCAGCCAAGAGGGGGGACTGACCGAGCAGTACTTC.

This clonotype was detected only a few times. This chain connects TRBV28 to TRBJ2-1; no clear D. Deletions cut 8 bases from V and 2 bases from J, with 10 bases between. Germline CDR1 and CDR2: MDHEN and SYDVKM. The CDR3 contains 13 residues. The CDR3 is CASGVTTYNEQFF. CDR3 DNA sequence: TGTGCCAGCGGTGTTACTACCTACAATGAGCAGTTCTTC.

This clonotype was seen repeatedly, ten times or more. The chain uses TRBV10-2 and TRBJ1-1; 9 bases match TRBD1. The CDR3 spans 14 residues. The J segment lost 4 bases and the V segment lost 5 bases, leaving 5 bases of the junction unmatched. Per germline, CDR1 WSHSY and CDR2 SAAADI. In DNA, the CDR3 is TGCGCCAGCAGTCTGGACAGGGGCGTCACTGAAGCTTTCTTT. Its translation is CASSLDRGVTEAFF.

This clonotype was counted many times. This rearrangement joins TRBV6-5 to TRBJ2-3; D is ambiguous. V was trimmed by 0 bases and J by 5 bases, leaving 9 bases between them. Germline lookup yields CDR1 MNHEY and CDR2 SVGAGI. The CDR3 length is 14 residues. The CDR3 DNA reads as TGTGCCAGCAGTTACTCGAATTATATAGATACGCAGTATTTT. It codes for CASSYSNYIDTQYF.

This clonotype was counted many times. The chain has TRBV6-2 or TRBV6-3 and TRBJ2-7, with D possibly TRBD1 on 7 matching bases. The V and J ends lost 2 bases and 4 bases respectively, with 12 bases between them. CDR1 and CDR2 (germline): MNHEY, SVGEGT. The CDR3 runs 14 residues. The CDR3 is CASSYVAGGYEQYF. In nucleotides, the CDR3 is TGTGCCAGCAGTTACGTCGCAGGGGGGTACGAGCAGTACTTC.

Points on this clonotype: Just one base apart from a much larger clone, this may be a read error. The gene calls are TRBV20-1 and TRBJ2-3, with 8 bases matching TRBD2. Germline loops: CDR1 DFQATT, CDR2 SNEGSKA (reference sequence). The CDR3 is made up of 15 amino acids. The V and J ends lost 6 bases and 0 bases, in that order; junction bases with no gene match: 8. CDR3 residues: CSAPISGESTDTQYF. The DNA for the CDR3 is TGCAGTGCGCCTATTAGCGGGGAGAGCACAGATACGCAGTATTTT.

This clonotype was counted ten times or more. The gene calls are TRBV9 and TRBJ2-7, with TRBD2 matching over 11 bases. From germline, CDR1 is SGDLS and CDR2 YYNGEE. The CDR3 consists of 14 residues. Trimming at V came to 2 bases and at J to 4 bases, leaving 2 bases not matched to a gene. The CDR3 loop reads CASSVTSGSYEQYF. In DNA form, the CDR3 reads TGTGCCAGCAGCGTCACTAGCGGGAGTTACGAGCAGTACTTC.

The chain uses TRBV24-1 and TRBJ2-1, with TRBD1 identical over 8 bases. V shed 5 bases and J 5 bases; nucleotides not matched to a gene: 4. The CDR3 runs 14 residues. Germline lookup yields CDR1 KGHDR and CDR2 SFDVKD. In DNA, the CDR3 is TGTGCCACCAGTGGTCTGACAGGGGACAATGAGCAGTTCTTC. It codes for CATSGLTGDNEQFF.

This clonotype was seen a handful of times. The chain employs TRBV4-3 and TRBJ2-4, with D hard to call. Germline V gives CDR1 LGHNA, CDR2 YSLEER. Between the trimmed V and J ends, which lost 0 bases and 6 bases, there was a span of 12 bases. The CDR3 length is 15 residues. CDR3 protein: CASSQDSMGINIQYF. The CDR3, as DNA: TGCGCCAGCAGCCAAGATAGTATGGGAATAAACATTCAGTACTTC.

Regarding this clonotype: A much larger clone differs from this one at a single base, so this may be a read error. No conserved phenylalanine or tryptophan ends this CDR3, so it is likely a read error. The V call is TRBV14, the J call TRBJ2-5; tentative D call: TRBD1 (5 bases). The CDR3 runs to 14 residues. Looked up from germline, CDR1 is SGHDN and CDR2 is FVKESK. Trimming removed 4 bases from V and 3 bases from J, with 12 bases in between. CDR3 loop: CASSRLGAEETQYC. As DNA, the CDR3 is TGTGCCAGCAGCCGCTTAGGGGCCGAAGAGACCCAGTACTGC.

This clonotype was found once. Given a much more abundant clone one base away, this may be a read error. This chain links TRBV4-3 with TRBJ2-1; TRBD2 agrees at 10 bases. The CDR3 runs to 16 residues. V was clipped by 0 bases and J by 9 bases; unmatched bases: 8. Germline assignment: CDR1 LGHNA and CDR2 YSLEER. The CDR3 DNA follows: TGCGCCAGCAGCCAAGATCTAAGCGGGGGGGCCTCTGAGCAGTTCTTC. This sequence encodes CASSQDLSGGASEQFF.

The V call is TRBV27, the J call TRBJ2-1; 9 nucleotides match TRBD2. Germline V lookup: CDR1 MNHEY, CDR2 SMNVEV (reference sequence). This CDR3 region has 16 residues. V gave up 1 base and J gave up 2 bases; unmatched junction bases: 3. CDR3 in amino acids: CASSLFSGSAYNEQFF. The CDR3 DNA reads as TGTGCCAGCAGTTTATTTAGCGGGAGCGCCTACAATGAGCAGTTCTTC.

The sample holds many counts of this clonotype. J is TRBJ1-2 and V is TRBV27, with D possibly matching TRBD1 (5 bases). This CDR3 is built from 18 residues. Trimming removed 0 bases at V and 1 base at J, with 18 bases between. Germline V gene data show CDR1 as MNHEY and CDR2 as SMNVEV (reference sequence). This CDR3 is CASSLSGAAINDNYGYTF. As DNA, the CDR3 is TGTGCCAGCAGTTTATCAGGGGCCGCGATTAATGATAACTATGGCTACACCTTC.

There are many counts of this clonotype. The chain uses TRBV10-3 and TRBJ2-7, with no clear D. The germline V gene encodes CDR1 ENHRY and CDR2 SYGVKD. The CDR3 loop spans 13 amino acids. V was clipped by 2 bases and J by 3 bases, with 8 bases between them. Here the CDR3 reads CAISELGVYEQYF. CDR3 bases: TGTGCCATCAGTGAGCTTGGGGTCTACGAGCAGTACTTC.

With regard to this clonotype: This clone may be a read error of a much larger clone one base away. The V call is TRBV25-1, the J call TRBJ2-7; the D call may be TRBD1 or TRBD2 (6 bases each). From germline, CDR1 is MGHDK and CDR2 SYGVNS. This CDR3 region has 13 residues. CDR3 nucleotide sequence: TGTGCCAGCAGCCCGGGGGACACCTACGAGCAGCACTTC. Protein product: CASSPGDTYEQHF.

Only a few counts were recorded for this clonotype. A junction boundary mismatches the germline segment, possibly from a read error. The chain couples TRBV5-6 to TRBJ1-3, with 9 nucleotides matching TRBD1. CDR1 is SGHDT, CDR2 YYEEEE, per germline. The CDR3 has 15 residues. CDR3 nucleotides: TGTGCCGGCAGCGGACAGGGGTTTTCTGGAAACACCATATATTTT. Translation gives CAGSGQGFSGNTIYF. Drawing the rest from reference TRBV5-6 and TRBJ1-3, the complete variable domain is DAGVTQSPTHLIKTRGQQVTLRCSPKSGHDTVSWYQQALGQGPQFIFQYYEEEERQRGNFPDRFSGHQFPNYSSELNVNALLLGDSALYLCAGSGQGFSGNTIYFGEGSWLTVV.

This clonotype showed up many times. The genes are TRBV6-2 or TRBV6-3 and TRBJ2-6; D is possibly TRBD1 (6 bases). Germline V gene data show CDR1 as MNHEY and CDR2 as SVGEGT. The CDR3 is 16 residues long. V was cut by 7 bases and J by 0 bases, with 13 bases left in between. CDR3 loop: CASTITGYSGANVLTF. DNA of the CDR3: TGTGCCAGCACAATTACAGGGTACTCTGGGGCCAACGTCCTGACTTTC.

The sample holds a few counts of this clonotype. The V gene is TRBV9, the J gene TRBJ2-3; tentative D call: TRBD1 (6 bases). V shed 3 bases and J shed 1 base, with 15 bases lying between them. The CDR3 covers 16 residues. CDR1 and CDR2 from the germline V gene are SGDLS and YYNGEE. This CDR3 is CASSGTTGHGTDTQYF. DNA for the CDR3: TGTGCCAGCAGCGGAACGACAGGCCACGGCACAGATACGCAGTATTTT.

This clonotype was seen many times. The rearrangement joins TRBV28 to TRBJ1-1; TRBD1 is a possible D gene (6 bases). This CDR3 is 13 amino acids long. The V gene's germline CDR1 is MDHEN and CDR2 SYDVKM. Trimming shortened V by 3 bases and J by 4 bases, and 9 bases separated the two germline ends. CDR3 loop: CASSFMGATEAFF. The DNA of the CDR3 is TGTGCCAGCAGTTTTATGGGGGCCACTGAAGCTTTCTTT.

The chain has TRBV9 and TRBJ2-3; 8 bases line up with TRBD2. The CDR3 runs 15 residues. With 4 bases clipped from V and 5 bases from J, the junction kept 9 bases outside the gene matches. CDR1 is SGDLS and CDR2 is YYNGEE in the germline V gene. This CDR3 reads CASSPGGGREDTQYF. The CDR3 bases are TGTGCCAGCAGCCCCGGCGGGGGGCGGGAAGATACGCAGTATTTT.

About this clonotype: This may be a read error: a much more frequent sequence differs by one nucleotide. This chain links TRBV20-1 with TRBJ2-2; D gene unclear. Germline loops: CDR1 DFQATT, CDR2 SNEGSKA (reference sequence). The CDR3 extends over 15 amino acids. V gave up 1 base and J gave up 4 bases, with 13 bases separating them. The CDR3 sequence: CSARAAILSTGELFF. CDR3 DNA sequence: TGCAGTGCTAGAGCTGCCATTTTGAGCACCGGGGAGCTGTTTTTT.

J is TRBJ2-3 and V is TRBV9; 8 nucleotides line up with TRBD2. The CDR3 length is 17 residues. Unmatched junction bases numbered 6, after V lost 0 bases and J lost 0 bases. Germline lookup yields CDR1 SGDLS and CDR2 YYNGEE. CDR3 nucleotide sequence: TGTGCCAGCAGCGTAGGTAGCACTAGCGGAAGCACAGATACGCAGTATTTT. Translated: CASSVGSTSGSTDTQYF.

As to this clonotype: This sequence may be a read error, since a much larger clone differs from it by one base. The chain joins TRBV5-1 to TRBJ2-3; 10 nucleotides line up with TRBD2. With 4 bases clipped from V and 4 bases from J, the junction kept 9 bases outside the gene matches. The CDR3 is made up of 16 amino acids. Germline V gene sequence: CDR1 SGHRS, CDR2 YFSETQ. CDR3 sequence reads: CASSPRASGGPDTQYF. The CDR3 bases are TGCGCCAGCAGCCCGCGGGCTAGCGGGGGCCCAGATACGCAGTATTTT. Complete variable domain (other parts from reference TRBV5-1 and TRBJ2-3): KAGVTQTPRYLIKTRGQQVTLSCSPISGHRSVSWYQQTPGQGLQFLFEYFSETQRNKGNFPGRFSGRQFSNSRSEMNVSTLELGDSALYLCASSPRASGGPDTQYFGPGTRLTVL.

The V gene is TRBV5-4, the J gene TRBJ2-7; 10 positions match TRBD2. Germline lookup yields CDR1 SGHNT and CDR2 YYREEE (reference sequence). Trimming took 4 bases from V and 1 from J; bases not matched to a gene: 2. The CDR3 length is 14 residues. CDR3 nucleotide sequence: TGTGCCAGCAGCGGGGGACTAGCGTCCTACGAGCAGTACTTC. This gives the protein CASSGGLASYEQYF.

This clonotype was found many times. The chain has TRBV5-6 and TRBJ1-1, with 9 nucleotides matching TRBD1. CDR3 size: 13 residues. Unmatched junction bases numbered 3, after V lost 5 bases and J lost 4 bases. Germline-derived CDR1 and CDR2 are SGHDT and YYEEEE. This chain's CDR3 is CASRLTGGTEAFF. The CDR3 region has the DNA TGTGCCAGCAGACTGACAGGGGGCACTGAAGCTTTCTTT.